This T cell receptor (beta chain) was sequenced in a study of CD8 T cells in ankylosing spondylitis. Each TCR beta library was made by quantitative 5'-RACE that incorporated molecular barcodes. From the 5' RACE reads, TCRdb called clonotypes with MiXCR, one entry per CDR3 protein. The repertoire has about 840,000 distinct CDR3 sequences, about an eighth of them found once; the top ten carry more than 0.5%. There are many counts of this clonotype. Its antigen is unidentified. The germline V and J ends were trimmed by 6 bases and 7 bases, with 9 bases remaining between them. The CDR3 runs 11 residues. Findings and limits, study-wide: Ankylosing spondylitis blood appeared to carry a characteristic TCR beta motif of several highly homologous variants. Reports say disease-linked clones showed up significantly more in matched ankylosing spondylitis synovial fluid. With a CD8+ phenotype, disease-linked clones were relatively rare in peripheral blood.

This sequence joins TRBV12-3 or TRBV12-4 and TRBJ1-1; no clear D. The sample was blood, either unsorted or a sorted T cell fraction (not recorded which). This sequence originates from a male donor with ankylosing spondylitis. CDR3 DNA: TGTGCCAGCAGCCTGACGGTTGAAGCTTTCTTT. Amino acids: CASSLTVEAFF.